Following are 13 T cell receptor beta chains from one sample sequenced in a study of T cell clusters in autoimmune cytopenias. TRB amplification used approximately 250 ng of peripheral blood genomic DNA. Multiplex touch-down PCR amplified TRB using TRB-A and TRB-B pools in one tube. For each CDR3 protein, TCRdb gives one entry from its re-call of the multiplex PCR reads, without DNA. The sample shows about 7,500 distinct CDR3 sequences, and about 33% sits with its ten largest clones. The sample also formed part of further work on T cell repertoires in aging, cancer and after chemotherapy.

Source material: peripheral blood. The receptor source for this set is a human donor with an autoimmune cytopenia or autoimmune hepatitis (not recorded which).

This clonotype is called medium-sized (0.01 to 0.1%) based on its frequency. The chain's CDR3 is CAWSVSADLYGYTF. V and J are TRBV30 and TRBJ1-2. This CDR3 spans 14 amino acids. Germline V gene data show CDR1 as GTSNPN and CDR2 as SVGIG (reference sequence).

The chain's CDR3 is CASSLSGGSFTDTQYF. This sequence joins TRBV5-1 and TRBJ2-3; TCRdb's D gene call, TRBD2, goes unchecked for lack of DNA. This CDR3 has 16 amino acids. The germline V gene encodes CDR1 SGHRS and CDR2 YFSETQ. The full variable domain, in which reference TRBV5-1 and TRBJ2-3 provide the parts outside the CDR3, is KAGVTQTPRYLIKTRGQQVTLSCSPISGHRSVSWYQQTPGQGLQFLFEYFSETQRNKGNFPGRFSGRQFSNSRSEMNVSTLELGDSALYLCASSLSGGSFTDTQYFGPGTRLTVL.

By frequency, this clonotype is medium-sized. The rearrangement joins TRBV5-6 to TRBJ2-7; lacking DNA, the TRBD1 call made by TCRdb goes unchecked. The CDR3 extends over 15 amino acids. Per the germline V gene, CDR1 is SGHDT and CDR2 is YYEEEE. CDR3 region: CASSSSGTVSYEQYF.

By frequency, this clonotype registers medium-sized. The CDR3 loop is CASSEPGLAGINEQFF. The J gene is TRBJ2-1, the V gene TRBV7-2; the D gene TCRdb calls, TRBD2, cannot be checked with no DNA. The V gene's germline CDR1 is SGHTA and CDR2 FQGNSA. The CDR3 length is 16 residues. Combining the CDR3 with reference TRBV7-2 and TRBJ2-1 gives the whole variable domain GAGVSQSPSNKVTEKGKDVELRCDPISGHTALYWYRQSLGQGLEFLIYFQGNSAPDKSGLPSDRFSAERTGGSVSTLTIQRTQQEDSAVYLCASSEPGLAGINEQFFGPGTRLTVL.

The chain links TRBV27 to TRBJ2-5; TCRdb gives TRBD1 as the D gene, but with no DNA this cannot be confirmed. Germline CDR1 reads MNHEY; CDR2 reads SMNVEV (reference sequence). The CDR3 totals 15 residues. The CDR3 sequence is CASSLNGAGQETQYF.

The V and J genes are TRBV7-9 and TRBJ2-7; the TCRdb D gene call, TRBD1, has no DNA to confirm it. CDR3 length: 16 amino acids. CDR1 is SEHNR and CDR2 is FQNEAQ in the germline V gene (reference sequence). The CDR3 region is CASSVKQGVRLYEQYF.

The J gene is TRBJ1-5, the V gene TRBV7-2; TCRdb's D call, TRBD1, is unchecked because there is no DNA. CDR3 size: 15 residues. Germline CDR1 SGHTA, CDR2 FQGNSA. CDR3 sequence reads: CASSLGWSGIQPQHF.

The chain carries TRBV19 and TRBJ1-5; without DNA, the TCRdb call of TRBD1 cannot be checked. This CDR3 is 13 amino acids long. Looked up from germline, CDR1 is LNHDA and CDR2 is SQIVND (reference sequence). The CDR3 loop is CASTDRFNQPQHF.

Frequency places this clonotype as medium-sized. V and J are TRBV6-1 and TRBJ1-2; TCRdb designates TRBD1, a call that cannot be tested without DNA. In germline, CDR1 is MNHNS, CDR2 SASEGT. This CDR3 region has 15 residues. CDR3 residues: CASSKTGGGYYGYTF.

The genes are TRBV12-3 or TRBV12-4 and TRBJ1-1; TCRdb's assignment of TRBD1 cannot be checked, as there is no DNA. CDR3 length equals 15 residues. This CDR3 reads CASRTTGTGGTEAFF.

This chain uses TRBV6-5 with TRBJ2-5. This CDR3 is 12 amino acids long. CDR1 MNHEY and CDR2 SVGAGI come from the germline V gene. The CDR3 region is CASSYTLGTQYF.

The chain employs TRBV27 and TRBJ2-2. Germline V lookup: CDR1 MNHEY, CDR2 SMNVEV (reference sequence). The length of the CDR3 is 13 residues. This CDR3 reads CASSFPNTGELFF.

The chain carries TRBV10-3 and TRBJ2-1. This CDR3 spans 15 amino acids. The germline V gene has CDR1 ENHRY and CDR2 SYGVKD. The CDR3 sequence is CAISESKGRYNEQFF.